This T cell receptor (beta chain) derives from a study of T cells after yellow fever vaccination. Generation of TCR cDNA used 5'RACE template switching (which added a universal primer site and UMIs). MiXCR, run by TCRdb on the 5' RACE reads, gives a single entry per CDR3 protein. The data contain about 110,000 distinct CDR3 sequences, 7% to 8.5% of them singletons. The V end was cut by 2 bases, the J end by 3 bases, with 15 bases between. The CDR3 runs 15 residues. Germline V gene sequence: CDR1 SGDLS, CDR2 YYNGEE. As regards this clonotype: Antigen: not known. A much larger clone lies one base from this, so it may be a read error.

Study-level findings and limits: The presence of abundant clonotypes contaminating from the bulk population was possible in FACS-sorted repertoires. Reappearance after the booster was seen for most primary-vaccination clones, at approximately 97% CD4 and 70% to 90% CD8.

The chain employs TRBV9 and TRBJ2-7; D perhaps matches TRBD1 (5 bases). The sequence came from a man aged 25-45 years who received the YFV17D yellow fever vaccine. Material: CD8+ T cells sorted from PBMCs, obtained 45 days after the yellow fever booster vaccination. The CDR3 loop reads CASSVETAFIYEQYF. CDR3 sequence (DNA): TGTGCCAGCAGCGTCGAGACAGCCTTTATCTACGAGCAGTACTTC.